This entry concerns a single T cell receptor beta chain. As yet, its antigen is unknown. The deep-level immunoSEQ assay was used. Replicate PCRs from sorted subsets contained roughly 200 ng DNA, which is approximately 30,000 T cell genomes. TCRdb keeps only in-frame clones here, not all; method: immunoSEQ multiplex PCR. The sample records about 1 million clones, around four fifths being singletons. Germline V CDR1 and CDR2: SNHLY, FYNNEI. This CDR3 has 14 residues. J was trimmed by 7 bases and V by 8 bases; bases with no gene match: 10. The data stem from a study of shared clonotypes between healthy human individuals. Study-level findings and limits: The four-donor shared clonotypes exceeded non-shared clonotypes in generation probability, with non-shared ones scoring lower.

The TCR sequence derives from a man aged 18 to 35 in good health. The sequenced sample was memory CD4+ T cells sorted from blood. Subset meaning: CD45RA-negative fraction. This sequence joins TRBV2 and TRBJ1-1, with 10 bases aligning to TRBD1. CDR3 residues: CASGSGTGAGEAFF. The CDR3 nucleotides are TGTGCCAGCGGGTCCGGGACAGGGGCGGGTGAAGCTTTCTTT.